These 8 T cell receptor beta chains were sequenced from one sample in a study of T cell responses to AZD1222 COVID-19 vaccine. This table comes from immunoSEQ multiplex PCR, and its TCRdb copy is limited to in-frame clones, with some not included. The sample records 92,000 or so clones, around 89% being singletons. The sequencing used peripheral blood, collected on day 0 of AZD1222 vaccination. Every receptor here comes from an adult in good health.

The genes are TRBV7-9 and TRBJ1-2; possible D gene TRBD1, 5 bases. Germline values: CDR1 SEHNR, CDR2 FQNEAQ (reference sequence). Trimming removed 2 bases at V and 0 bases at J, with 10 bases between. This CDR3 contains 15 residues. The CDR3 is CASSLKQGPNYGYTF. The CDR3 DNA sequence: TGTGCCAGCAGCTTAAAGCAGGGTCCTAACTATGGCTACACCTTC.

V and J are TRBV10-3 and TRBJ2-1; D may correspond to TRBD1 or TRBD2 (5 bases each). Germline lookup yields CDR1 ENHRY and CDR2 SYGVKD. V was cut by 3 bases and J by 0 bases, with 9 bases left in between. The CDR3 totals 15 residues. The CDR3 here is CAISDGDRSYNEQFF. The CDR3 DNA sequence: TGTGCCATCAGTGATGGGGACCGCTCCTACAATGAGCAGTTCTTC.

This clone was counted once. The V and J genes are TRBV5-1 and TRBJ2-3; no reliable D call. The CDR3 sequence is 14 residues long. Germline loops: CDR1 SGHRS, CDR2 YFSETQ. V was trimmed by 4 bases and J by 6 bases, leaving 15 bases between them. DNA of the CDR3: TGCGCCAGCAGCGCCAGACTGGGATCGGATACGCAGTATTTT. Residues: CASSARLGSDTQYF.

In DNA form, the CDR3 reads TGTGCCTGGAGTGTGTCAACTAGGAGCTCTGGAAACACCATATATTTT. This gives the protein CAWSVSTRSSGNTIYF. The chain recombines TRBV30 with TRBJ1-3; no reliable D call. Germline V CDR1 and CDR2: GTSNPN, SVGIG (reference sequence). The CDR3 has 16 amino acids. Deletions cut 0 bases from V and 0 bases from J, with 12 bases between.

J is TRBJ2-7 and V is TRBV4-3; a weak D match, TRBD2 (5 bases). Deletions cut 2 bases from V and 2 bases from J, with 19 bases between. The germline CDR1 and CDR2 sequences are LGHNA and YSLEER. The CDR3 extends over 17 amino acids. CDR3 loop: CASSQTLETTYAYEQYF. CDR3 DNA sequence: TGCGCCAGCAGCCAAACCTTGGAGACTACGTACGCCTACGAGCAGTACTTC.

In DNA form, the CDR3 reads TGTGCCACCTGGGATGCCCCTAACACCGGGGAGCTGTTTTTT. Its translation is CATWDAPNTGELFF. V gene TRBV19 combines with J gene TRBJ2-2, with D unclear. V was cut by 10 bases and J by 2 bases, with 14 bases left in between. CDR3 length equals 14 residues. CDR1 is LNHDA and CDR2 is SQIVND in the germline V gene (reference sequence).

The chain is built from TRBV19 and TRBJ1-5; D is possibly TRBD1 (5 bases). The CDR3 length is 13 residues. Germline loops: CDR1 LNHDA, CDR2 SQIVND (reference sequence). Trimming removed 9 bases at V and 7 bases at J, with 16 bases between. CDR3 nucleotide sequence: TGTGCCAGCGCCACAGGAGTCAGCCAGCCCCAGCATTTT. Translation gives CASATGVSQPQHF.

This chain connects TRBV6-5 to TRBJ1-1; possibly TRBD1 for D (6 bases). The V and J ends lost 0 bases and 5 bases respectively, with 13 bases between them. There are 15 residues in the CDR3. Germline lookup yields CDR1 MNHEY and CDR2 SVGAGI. The CDR3 loop reads CASSYSPGGGTEAFF. In DNA, the CDR3 is TGTGCCAGCAGTTACTCCCCCGGGGGCGGGACTGAAGCTTTCTTT.